Described below is a single T cell receptor beta chain sequence and its context. Its antigen is not known. The sample belongs to a study of cytomegalovirus exposure and HLA in healthy donors. On the study more broadly: Ancestry clustering placed 70% to 85% of several hundred genotyped donors in the Caucasian-associated cluster.

Germline values: CDR1 MNHEY, CDR2 SMNVEV (reference sequence). Trimming left V 2 bases short and J 4 bases short, with 12 bases between. This CDR3 is 14 amino acids long. Regarding the study as a whole: A prior analysis recorded that most TCR beta V segments were productive about 87% or about 30% of the time. In the analysis, some V segments, TRBV6-2 and TRBV6-3 included, were excluded as indistinguishable. A later examination showed that TCR association rates differed by HLA locus, with DRB1 most and HLA-C fewest.

Vbeta (60) and Jbeta (13) primers were used in the PCR. The table came from immunoSEQ multiplex PCR; TCRdb's copy has only in-frame clones and leaves some out. Of some 63,000 clones listed, 65% to 90% are singletons. Input material: PBMCs. This chain connects TRBV27 to TRBJ2-7; D is possibly TRBD1 (6 bases). This receptor was obtained from a human donor in good health. CDR3 bases: TGTGCCAGCAGTTTAAACCAGGGGTGGTACGAGCAGTACTTC. Protein: CASSLNQGWYEQYF.